These 17 T cell receptor beta chains originate from one sample sequenced in a study of identical twins. Each CDR3 protein gets one entry after TCRdb re-called the 5' RACE reads with MiXCR. The profile shows roughly 1,500,000 distinct CDR3 sequences, about 31% of them singletons. The source material was cord blood. The receptors derive from a newborn girl in good health.

V gene TRBV5-1 combines with J gene TRBJ2-3, with D perhaps TRBD1 (5 bases). The CDR3 has 14 residues. Trimming pared 0 bases from V and 6 bases from J, leaving 11 bases between. Germline V lookup: CDR1 SGHRS, CDR2 YFSETQ. Written as DNA, the CDR3 is TGCGCCAGCAGCTTGGGACCTAAGGGGGATACGCAGTATTTT. It specifies CASSLGPKGDTQYF.

J is TRBJ2-3 and V is TRBV24-1, with no clear D. The CDR3 runs 13 residues. CDR1 and CDR2 from the germline V gene are KGHDR and SFDVKD. Between the trimmed V and J ends, which lost 2 bases and 6 bases, there was a span of 8 bases. This chain's CDR3 is CATSDSPVDTQYF. CDR3 bases: TGTGCCACCAGTGATTCGCCGGTCGATACGCAGTATTTT.

J is TRBJ2-1 and V is TRBV20-1; 8 bases line up with TRBD2. Germline V gene data show CDR1 as DFQATT and CDR2 as SNEGSKA (reference sequence). This CDR3 is 13 amino acids long. The CDR3 DNA reads as TGCAGCGCCCGGACTAGCTCGGGGTATGAGCAGTTCTTC. Protein: CSARTSSGYEQFF.

This sequence joins TRBV19 and TRBJ2-7; the D gene is possibly TRBD1 (6 bases). V was trimmed by 5 bases and J by 2 bases, leaving 16 bases between them. The germline gives CDR1 LNHDA, CDR2 SQIVND (reference sequence). The CDR3 has 15 residues. CDR3 in DNA: TGTGCCAGTAGTGGCGCTCAGACAGGCACCTACGAGCAGTACTTC. This encodes CASSGAQTGTYEQYF.

Note on this clonotype: This may be a read error: a much more frequent sequence differs by one nucleotide. The gene calls are TRBV29-1 and TRBJ1-2; D not resolved. Germline CDR1 reads SQVTM; CDR2 reads ANQGSEA. The length of the CDR3 is 10 residues. The CDR3 loop reads CSVDGYGCTF. The CDR3 DNA follows: TGCAGCGTTGATGGCTATGGCTGCACCTTC.

This clonotype is a singleton in its sample. A much larger clone lies one base from this, so it may be a read error. The rearrangement joins TRBV6-5 to TRBJ2-3; 9 nucleotides agree with TRBD2. After removal of 2 bases from V and 4 bases from J, the junction contained 7 bases not matched to a gene. This CDR3 has 16 residues. Germline CDR1 is MNHEY and CDR2 is SVGAGI. The CDR3 spells CASSYLAGRNADTQYF. The CDR3 DNA follows: TGTGCCAGCAGTTACCTAGCGGGACGCAACGCAGATACGCAGTATTTT.

Note on this clonotype: Since a much larger clone is just one base distant, this may be a read error. V and J are TRBV2 and TRBJ2-7; 7 bases map to TRBD1. The germline V gene encodes CDR1 SNHLY and CDR2 FYNNEI. This CDR3 has 13 amino acids. CDR3: CTSSKDRAYEQYF. The CDR3 DNA reads as TGTACCAGCAGCAAAGACAGGGCCTACGAGCAGTACTTC.

This clonotype was detected ten times or more. A much larger clone sits a single nucleotide away, making a read error possible. The chain has TRBV9 and TRBJ2-3, with D hard to call. CDR1 and CDR2 from the germline V gene are SGDLS and YYNGEE. CDR3 length: 13 amino acids. Trimming took 0 bases from V and 1 from J, leaving 3 bases between them. The CDR3 reads CASSVAGTDTQYF. DNA of the CDR3: TGTGCCAGCAGCGTAGCGGGCACAGATACGCAGTATTTT.

The chain couples TRBV20-1 to TRBJ2-7, with 8 bases identical to TRBD2. With V trimmed by 3 bases and J by 5 bases, 9 bases remained unmatched. The CDR3 has 14 residues. Germline CDR1 is DFQATT and CDR2 is SNEGSKA (reference sequence). CDR3 loop: CSASPPRGGHEQYF. Here the CDR3 DNA reads TGCAGTGCTAGCCCCCCTCGGGGGGGTCACGAGCAGTACTTC.

This chain uses TRBV6-9 with TRBJ2-4; 8 bases align to TRBD1. Looked up from germline, CDR1 is MNHGY and CDR2 is SVAAGI. The trim removed 1 base at V and 0 bases at J, leaving 5 bases unmatched. The CDR3 contains 17 residues. The CDR3 here is CASSYCGQGIAKNIQYF. DNA of the CDR3: TGTGCCAGCAGTTATTGTGGACAGGGAATAGCCAAAAACATTCAGTACTTC.

This clonotype was picked up a small number of times. The chain joins TRBV28 to TRBJ2-3; TRBD2 matches at 8 bases. The CDR3 consists of 15 residues. V shed 7 bases, J shed 2 bases, and the junction held 8 bases outside the gene matches. Germline V CDR1 and CDR2: MDHEN, SYDVKM. This CDR3 reads CASTSIAGLTDTQYF. In DNA form, the CDR3 reads TGTGCCAGCACCTCTATAGCGGGGCTCACAGATACGCAGTATTTT.

The chain couples TRBV11-3 to TRBJ2-1; 12 bases are shared with TRBD2. This CDR3 has 12 amino acids. CDR1 and CDR2 (germline): SGHNT, YENEEA. J lost 13 bases, V lost 5 bases, and 3 bases had no gene match. The CDR3 sequence: CASSTGLAGQFF. Written as DNA, the CDR3 is TGTGCCAGCAGCACCGGACTAGCGGGACAGTTCTTC.

The chain uses TRBV19 and TRBJ2-1; 9 bases are a match to TRBD2. The junction had 6 bases not matched to a gene; V was cut back by 6 bases and J by 3 bases. In germline, CDR1 is LNHDA, CDR2 SQIVND (reference sequence). This CDR3 comprises 15 residues. CDR3 residues: CASRKTSGLYNEQFF. DNA for the CDR3: TGTGCCAGTAGAAAGACTAGCGGCCTCTACAATGAGCAGTTCTTC.

In its sample, this clonotype was seen a few times. The V and J genes are TRBV20-1 and TRBJ2-1, with 7 bases identical to TRBD2. The germline CDR1 and CDR2 sequences are DFQATT and SNEGSKA (reference sequence). The CDR3 runs 13 residues. Germline trimming cut 3 bases from V and 9 bases from J; bases unmatched to any gene: 8. CDR3 DNA sequence: TGCAGTGCTAGTCTAGCGGCACCCGGTGAGCAGTTCTTC. Its protein product is CSASLAAPGEQFF.

The sample holds one count of this clonotype. The genes are TRBV5-1 and TRBJ2-3, with 8 bases matching TRBD2. This CDR3 comprises 19 residues. Germline CDR1 is SGHRS and CDR2 is YFSETQ. The J segment lost 1 base and the V segment lost 0 bases, leaving 13 bases of the junction unmatched. CDR3 region: CASSLVGSPGGGGTDTQYF. The CDR3 bases are TGCGCCAGCAGCTTGGTTGGTTCACCCGGGGGGGGTGGCACAGATACGCAGTATTTT.

The V call is TRBV5-4, the J call TRBJ2-7; TRBD2 is a possible D gene (5 bases). Germline V gene lookup returns CDR1 SGHNT and CDR2 YYREEE (reference sequence). The germline V and J ends were trimmed by 4 bases and 3 bases, with 14 bases remaining between them. This CDR3 region has 14 residues. In nucleotides, the CDR3 is TGTGCCAGCAGCCACTGGGAGACCTTCTACGAGCAGTACTTC. Protein sequence: CASSHWETFYEQYF.

This clonotype appeared a few times. V and J are TRBV27 and TRBJ2-7; maybe TRBD2 (6 bases). The germline CDR1 and CDR2 sequences are MNHEY and SMNVEV (reference sequence). V lost 4 bases and J 1 base, leaving 14 bases between the germline ends. The CDR3 contains 15 residues. CDR3 region: CASSSDYPLSYEQYF. CDR3 bases: TGTGCCAGCAGTTCGGACTACCCTCTATCCTACGAGCAGTACTTC.